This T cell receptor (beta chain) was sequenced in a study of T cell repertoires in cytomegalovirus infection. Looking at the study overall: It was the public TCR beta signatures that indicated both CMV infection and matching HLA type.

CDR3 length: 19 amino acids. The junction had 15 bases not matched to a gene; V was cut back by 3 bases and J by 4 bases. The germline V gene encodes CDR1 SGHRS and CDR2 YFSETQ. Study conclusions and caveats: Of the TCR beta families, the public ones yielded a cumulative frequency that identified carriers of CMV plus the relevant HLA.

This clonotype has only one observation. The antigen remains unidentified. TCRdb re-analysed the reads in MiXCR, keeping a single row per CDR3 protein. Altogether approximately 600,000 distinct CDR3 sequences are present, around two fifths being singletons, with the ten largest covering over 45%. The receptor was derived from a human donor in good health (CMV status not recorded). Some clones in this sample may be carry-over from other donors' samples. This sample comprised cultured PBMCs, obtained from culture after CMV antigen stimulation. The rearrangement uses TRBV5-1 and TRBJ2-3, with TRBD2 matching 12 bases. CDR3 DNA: TGCGCCAGCAGCTCCCGTCTAGCGGGAGGGTATGTCTCTCCAGATACGCAGTATTTT. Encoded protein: CASSSRLAGGYVSPDTQYF.